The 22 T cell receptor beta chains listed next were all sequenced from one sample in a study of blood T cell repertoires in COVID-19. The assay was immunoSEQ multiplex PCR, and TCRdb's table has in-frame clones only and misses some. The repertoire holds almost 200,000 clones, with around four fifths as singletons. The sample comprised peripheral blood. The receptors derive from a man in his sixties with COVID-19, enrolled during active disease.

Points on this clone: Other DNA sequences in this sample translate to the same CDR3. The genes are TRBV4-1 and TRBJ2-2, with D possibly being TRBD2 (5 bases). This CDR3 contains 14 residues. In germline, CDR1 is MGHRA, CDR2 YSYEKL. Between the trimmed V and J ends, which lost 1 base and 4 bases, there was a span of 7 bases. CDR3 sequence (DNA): TGCGCCAGCAGCCAAGGAGAGGGCACCGGGGAGCTGTTTTTT. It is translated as CASSQGEGTGELFF.

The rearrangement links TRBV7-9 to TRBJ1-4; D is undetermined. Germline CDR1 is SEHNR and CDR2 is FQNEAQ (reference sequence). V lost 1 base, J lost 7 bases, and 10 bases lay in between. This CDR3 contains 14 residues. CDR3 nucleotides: TGTGCCAGCAGCTTAGATGCGGGGAGTGAAAAACTGTTTTTT. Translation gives CASSLDAGSEKLFF.

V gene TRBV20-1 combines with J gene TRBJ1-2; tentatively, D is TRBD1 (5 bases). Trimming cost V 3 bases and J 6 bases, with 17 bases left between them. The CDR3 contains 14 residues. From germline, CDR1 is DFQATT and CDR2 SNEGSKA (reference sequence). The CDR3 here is CSASKQAGNDGYTF. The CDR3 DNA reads TGCAGTGCTAGTAAACAGGCAGGGAATGATGGCTACACCTTC.

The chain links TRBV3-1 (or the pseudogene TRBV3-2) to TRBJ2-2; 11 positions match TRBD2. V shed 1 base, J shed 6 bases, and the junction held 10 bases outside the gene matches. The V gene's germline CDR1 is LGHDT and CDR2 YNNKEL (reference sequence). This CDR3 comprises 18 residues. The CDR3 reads CASSQVTSGSLGAGELFF. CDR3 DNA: TGTGCCAGCAGCCAAGTAACTAGCGGGAGTCTAGGCGCCGGGGAGCTGTTTTTT.

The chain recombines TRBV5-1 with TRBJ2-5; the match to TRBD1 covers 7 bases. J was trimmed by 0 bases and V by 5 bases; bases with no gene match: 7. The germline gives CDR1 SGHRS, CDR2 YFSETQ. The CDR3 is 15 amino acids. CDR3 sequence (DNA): TGCGCCAGCAGGCCCGGGACAGCGTACCAAGAGACCCAGTACTTC. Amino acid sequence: CASRPGTAYQETQYF. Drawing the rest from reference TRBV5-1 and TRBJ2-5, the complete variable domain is KAGVTQTPRYLIKTRGQQVTLSCSPISGHRSVSWYQQTPGQGLQFLFEYFSETQRNKGNFPGRFSGRQFSNSRSEMNVSTLELGDSALYLCASRPGTAYQETQYFGPGTRLLVL.

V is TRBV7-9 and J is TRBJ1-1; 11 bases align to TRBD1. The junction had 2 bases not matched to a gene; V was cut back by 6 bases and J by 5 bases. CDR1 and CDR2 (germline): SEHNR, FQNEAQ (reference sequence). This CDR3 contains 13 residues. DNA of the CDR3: TGTGCCAGCAGACGGGACAGGGGGACTGAAGCTTTCTTT. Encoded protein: CASRRDRGTEAFF.

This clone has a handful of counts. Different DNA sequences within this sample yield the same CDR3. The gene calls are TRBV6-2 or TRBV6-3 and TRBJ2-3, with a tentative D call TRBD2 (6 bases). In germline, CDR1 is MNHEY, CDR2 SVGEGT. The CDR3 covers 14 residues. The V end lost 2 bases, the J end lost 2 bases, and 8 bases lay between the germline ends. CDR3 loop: CASSYRDFTDTQYF. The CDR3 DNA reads TGTGCCAGCAGTTACCGGGACTTCACAGATACGCAGTATTTT.

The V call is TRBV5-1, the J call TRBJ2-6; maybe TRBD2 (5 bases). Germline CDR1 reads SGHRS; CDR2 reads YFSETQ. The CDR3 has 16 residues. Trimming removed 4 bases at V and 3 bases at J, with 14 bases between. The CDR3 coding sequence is TGCGCCAGCAGCCAAATATCGGGGTTTGGGGCCAACGTCCTGACTTTC. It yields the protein CASSQISGFGANVLTF.

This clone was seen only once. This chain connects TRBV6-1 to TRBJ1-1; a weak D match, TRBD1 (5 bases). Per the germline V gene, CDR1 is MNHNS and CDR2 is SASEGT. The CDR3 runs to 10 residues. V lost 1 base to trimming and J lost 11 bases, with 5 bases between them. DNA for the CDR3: TGTGCCAGCAGTGAAGAGGGGGCTTTCTTT. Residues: CASSEEGAFF.

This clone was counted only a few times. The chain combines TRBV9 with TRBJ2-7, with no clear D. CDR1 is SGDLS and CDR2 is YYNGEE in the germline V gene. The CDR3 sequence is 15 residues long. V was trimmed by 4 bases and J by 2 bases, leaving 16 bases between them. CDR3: CASSLGPSRTYEQYF. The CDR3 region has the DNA TGTGCCAGCAGCCTAGGACCCTCGAGGACCTACGAGCAGTACTTC.

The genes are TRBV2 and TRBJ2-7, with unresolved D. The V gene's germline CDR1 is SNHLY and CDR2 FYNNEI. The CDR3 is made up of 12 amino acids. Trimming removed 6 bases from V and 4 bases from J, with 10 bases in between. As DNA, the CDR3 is TGTGCCAGCAGCGGCGACATTTACGAGCAGTACTTC. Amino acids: CASSGDIYEQYF.

DNA of the CDR3: TGCAGCGTTGAATTTGGAGGAAGGTCGGGTGGCTACACCTTC. It yields the protein CSVEFGGRSGGYTF. The chain has TRBV29-1 and TRBJ1-2, with D unclear. The germline V gene has CDR1 SQVTM and CDR2 ANQGSEA. V gave up 2 bases and J gave up 7 bases, with 17 bases separating them. The CDR3 covers 14 residues. The full variable domain, completed using reference TRBV29-1 and TRBJ1-2, is SAVISQKPSRDICQRGTSLTIQCQVDSQVTMMFWYRQQPGQSLTLIATANQGSEATYESGFVIDKFPISRPNLTFSTLTVSNMSPEDSSIYLCSVEFGGRSGGYTFGSGTRLTVV.

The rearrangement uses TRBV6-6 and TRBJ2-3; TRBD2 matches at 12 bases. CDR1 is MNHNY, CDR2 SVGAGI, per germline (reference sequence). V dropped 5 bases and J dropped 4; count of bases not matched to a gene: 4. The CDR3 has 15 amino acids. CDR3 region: CASSVLAGGPDTQYF. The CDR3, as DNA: TGTGCCAGCAGTGTTCTAGCGGGAGGGCCAGATACGCAGTATTTT.

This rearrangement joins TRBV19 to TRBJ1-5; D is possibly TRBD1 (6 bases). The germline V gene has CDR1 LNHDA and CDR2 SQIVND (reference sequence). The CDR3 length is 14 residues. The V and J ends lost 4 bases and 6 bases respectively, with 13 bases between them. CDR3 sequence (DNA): TGTGCCAGTAGTAAGGGGCAAGGGGGTCAGCCCCAGCATTTT. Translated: CASSKGQGGQPQHF.

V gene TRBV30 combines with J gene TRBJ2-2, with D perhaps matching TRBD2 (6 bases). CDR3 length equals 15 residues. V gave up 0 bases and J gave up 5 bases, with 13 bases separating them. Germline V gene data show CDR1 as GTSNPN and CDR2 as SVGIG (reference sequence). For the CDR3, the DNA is TGTGCCTGGAGTGTAGACGGGAGAGCGACCGGGGAGCTGTTTTTT. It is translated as CAWSVDGRATGELFF.

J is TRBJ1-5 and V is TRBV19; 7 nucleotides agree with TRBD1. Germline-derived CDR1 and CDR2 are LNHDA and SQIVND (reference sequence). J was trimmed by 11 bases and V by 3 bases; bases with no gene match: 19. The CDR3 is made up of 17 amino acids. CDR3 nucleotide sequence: TGTGCCAGTAGTATGATGGGGGACAGAGGGGGCGAGGGGTCCCAGCATTTT. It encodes CASSMMGDRGGEGSQHF.

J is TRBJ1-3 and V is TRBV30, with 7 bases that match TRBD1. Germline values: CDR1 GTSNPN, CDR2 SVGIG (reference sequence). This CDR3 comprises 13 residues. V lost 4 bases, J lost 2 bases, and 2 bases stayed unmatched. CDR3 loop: CAWTTGAGNTIYF. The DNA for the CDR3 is TGTGCCTGGACTACAGGGGCTGGAAACACCATATATTTT.

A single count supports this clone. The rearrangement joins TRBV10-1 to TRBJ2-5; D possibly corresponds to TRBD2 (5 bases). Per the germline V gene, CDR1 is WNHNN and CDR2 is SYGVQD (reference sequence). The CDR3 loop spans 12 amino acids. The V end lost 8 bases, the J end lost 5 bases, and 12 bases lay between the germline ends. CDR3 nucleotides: TGCGCCAGCGGACTTTCCCGGGAGACCCAGTACTTC. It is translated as CASGLSRETQYF.

In DNA, the CDR3 is TGTGCCTGGAGTCCGGGTCGACTCTATGGCTACACCTTC. It specifies CAWSPGRLYGYTF. J is TRBJ1-2 and V is TRBV30; no firm D call. The CDR3 runs 13 residues. V lost 2 bases and J 4 bases, leaving 11 bases between the germline ends. Germline-derived CDR1 and CDR2 are GTSNPN and SVGIG (reference sequence).

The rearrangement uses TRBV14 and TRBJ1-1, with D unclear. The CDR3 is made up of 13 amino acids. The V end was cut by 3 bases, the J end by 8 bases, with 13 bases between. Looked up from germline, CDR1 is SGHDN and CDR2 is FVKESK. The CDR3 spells CASSHGGLVEAFF. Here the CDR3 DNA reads TGTGCCAGCAGCCACGGCGGGCTGGTGGAAGCTTTCTTT.

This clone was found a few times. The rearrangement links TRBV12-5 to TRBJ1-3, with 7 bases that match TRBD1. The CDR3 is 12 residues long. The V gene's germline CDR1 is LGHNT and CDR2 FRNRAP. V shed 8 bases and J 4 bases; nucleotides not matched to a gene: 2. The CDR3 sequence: CASQGEGNTIYF. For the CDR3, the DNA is TGTGCTAGTCAGGGGGAGGGAAACACCATATATTTT.

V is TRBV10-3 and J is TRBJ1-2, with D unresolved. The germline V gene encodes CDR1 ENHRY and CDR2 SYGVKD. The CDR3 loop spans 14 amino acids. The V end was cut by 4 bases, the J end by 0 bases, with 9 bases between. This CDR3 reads CAISGQASNYGYTF. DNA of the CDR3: TGTGCCATCAGTGGTCAGGCTTCTAACTATGGCTACACCTTC.